Below are 32 T cell receptor beta chains sequenced from a single sample in a study of T-cell reconstitution after alpha-beta-depleted transplantation in children. As it was prepared, the TCRbeta library received unique molecular identifiers. Each CDR3 protein is one row after TCRdb ran MiXCR on the PCR reads. The sample lists 440,000 or so distinct CDR3 sequences, roughly a tenth occurring once. This specimen was PBMCs from the stem cell graft donor, taken from the stem cell graft. Receptors originate from a human donor who donated a stem cell graft to a child with acute myeloid leukemia.

Ten or more counts support this clonotype. The chain links TRBV6-4 to TRBJ2-2; D unclear. Looked up from germline, CDR1 is MRHNA and CDR2 is SNTAGT. This CDR3 comprises 13 residues. V dropped 0 bases and J dropped 4 bases, with 3 bases sitting between them. The DNA of the CDR3 is TGTGCCAGCAGTGACTCTAGCACCGGGGAGCTGTTTTTT. This encodes CASSDSSTGELFF.

This clonotype was seen a few times. V usage is TRBV20-1 and J usage is TRBJ1-1, with D tentatively TRBD1 (5 bases). Germline assignment: CDR1 DFQATT and CDR2 SNEGSKA (reference sequence). The CDR3 contains 17 residues. Trimming removed 3 bases from V and 3 bases from J, with 23 bases in between. This CDR3 reads CSASGAAGKELDTEAFF. CDR3 sequence (DNA): TGCAGTGCTAGTGGGGCGGCAGGGAAGGAACTGGACACTGAAGCTTTCTTT.

This chain connects TRBV7-9 to TRBJ2-3; TRBD1 agrees at 9 bases. The CDR3 is made up of 16 amino acids. The trim removed 5 bases at V and 1 base at J, leaving 7 bases unmatched. CDR1 is SEHNR and CDR2 is FQNEAQ in the germline V gene (reference sequence). Here the CDR3 DNA reads TGTGCCAGCAGCGGAAACAGGGGGCACCGCACAGATACGCAGTATTTT. It specifies CASSGNRGHRTDTQYF.

The chain recombines TRBV6-1 with TRBJ1-1; weak D call: TRBD1 (6 bases). Germline CDR1 is MNHNS and CDR2 is SASEGT. V gave up 4 bases and J gave up 4 bases, with 13 bases separating them. The CDR3 loop spans 14 amino acids. The CDR3 is CASSADSLGTEAFF. CDR3 in DNA: TGTGCCAGCAGTGCGGACAGCCTTGGCACTGAAGCTTTCTTT.

The sample holds a few counts of this clonotype. The chain joins TRBV25-1 to TRBJ2-3; the D gene is possibly TRBD2 (5 bases). Germline CDR1 is MGHDK and CDR2 is SYGVNS. V was pared by 3 bases and J by 3 bases, with 13 bases between. The CDR3 is made up of 15 amino acids. The CDR3 spells CASSDARELTDTQYF. CDR3 DNA sequence: TGTGCCAGCAGTGACGCTAGGGAGCTGACAGATACGCAGTATTTT.

V is TRBV20-1 and J is TRBJ1-3; D is unclear. Germline CDR1 DFQATT, CDR2 SNEGSKA (reference sequence). The CDR3 spans 15 residues. V was shortened by 1 base and J by 0 bases, with 10 bases between the two germline ends. CDR3 bases: TGCAGTGCTAGAGGAAGCATCACCTCTGGAAACACCATATATTTT. This sequence encodes CSARGSITSGNTIYF.

This clonotype was counted at least ten times. The gene calls are TRBV7-2 and TRBJ2-1; unclear D gene. Deletions cut 2 bases from V and 8 bases from J, with 7 bases between. Germline loops: CDR1 SGHTA, CDR2 FQGNSA. This CDR3 spans 12 amino acids. In DNA form, the CDR3 reads TGTGCCAGCAGCTTACAGTCGTATGAGCAGTTCTTC. Translating gives CASSLQSYEQFF.

This sequence joins TRBV27 and TRBJ1-5; 9 bases align to TRBD1. In germline, CDR1 is MNHEY, CDR2 SMNVEV (reference sequence). The V segment lost 4 bases and the J segment 7 bases; nucleotides outside the gene matches: 8. There are 15 residues in the CDR3. DNA for the CDR3: TGTGCCAGCAGTTCGGGACAGGGTTTATTCCAGCCCCAGCATTTT. Protein: CASSSGQGLFQPQHF.

This sequence joins TRBV20-1 and TRBJ2-5, with 7 bases aligning to TRBD2. The CDR3 spans 17 residues. The ends lost 3 bases at V and 2 bases at J; junction bases unmatched: 15. The germline V gene encodes CDR1 DFQATT and CDR2 SNEGSKA (reference sequence). In DNA, the CDR3 is TGCAGTGCTAGGGGTGGTCCACCGGGACTACAACAAGAGACCCAGTACTTC. Its translation: CSARGGPPGLQQETQYF.

CDR3 amino acids: CASSFYINYGYTF. The CDR3 DNA follows: TGTGCCAGCAGTTTTTACATAAACTATGGCTACACCTTC. The chain joins TRBV25-1 to TRBJ1-2; D remains ambiguous. The CDR3 totals 13 residues. Germline values: CDR1 MGHDK, CDR2 SYGVNS. V was cut by 5 bases and J by 2 bases, with 9 bases left in between.

The V and J genes are TRBV12-3 or TRBV12-4 and TRBJ2-2; 8 nucleotides line up with TRBD2. J gave up 7 bases and V 3 bases, and 7 bases lay outside the gene matches. The CDR3 length is 15 residues. CDR3 bases: TGTGCCAGCAGTTTGAACGGGGGGGCGAACGGGGAGCTGTTTTTT. Its protein product is CASSLNGGANGELFF.

This clonotype was recorded at least ten times. This sequence joins TRBV20-1 and TRBJ2-1; D is perhaps TRBD1 or TRBD2 (5 bases each). This CDR3 contains 12 residues. Germline V gene lookup returns CDR1 DFQATT and CDR2 SNEGSKA (reference sequence). V was cut by 6 bases and J by 4 bases, with 10 bases left in between. The CDR3 region is CSAKGPYNEQFF. The CDR3 DNA reads TGCAGTGCGAAGGGACCGTACAATGAGCAGTTCTTC.

The rearrangement joins TRBV5-1 to TRBJ1-2, with 8 bases fitting TRBD1. Germline V CDR1 and CDR2: SGHRS, YFSETQ. V shed 7 bases and J 4 bases; nucleotides not matched to a gene: 9. This CDR3 has 14 residues. CDR3 DNA sequence: TGCGCCAGCGCGGCAGGGGGCGAGGGCTATGGCTACACCTTC. Its protein product is CASAAGGEGYGYTF. The whole variable domain, remainder taken from reference TRBV5-1 and TRBJ1-2, is KAGVTQTPRYLIKTRGQQVTLSCSPISGHRSVSWYQQTPGQGLQFLFEYFSETQRNKGNFPGRFSGRQFSNSRSEMNVSTLELGDSALYLCASAAGGEGYGYTFGSGTRLTVV.

This clonotype was counted at least ten times. The J gene is TRBJ2-3, the V gene TRBV5-1, with D unclear. Trimming took 7 bases from V and 1 from J, leaving 10 bases between them. Germline V gene lookup returns CDR1 SGHRS and CDR2 YFSETQ. The CDR3 spans 13 residues. The CDR3 loop reads CASSLSRTDTQYF. The CDR3 DNA sequence: TGCGCCAGCTCCCTAAGCCGCACAGATACGCAGTATTTT.

This clonotype was recorded many times. The chain joins TRBV5-5 to TRBJ2-3; 10 nucleotides agree with TRBD2. Germline CDR1 and CDR2: SGHKS and YYEKEE (reference sequence). After removal of 3 bases from V and 6 bases from J, the junction contained 13 bases not matched to a gene. The CDR3 has 17 residues. CDR3 loop: CASSSGGLAVLLDTQYF. CDR3 coding DNA: TGTGCCAGCAGCTCCGGAGGACTAGCGGTACTCCTGGATACGCAGTATTTT.

The gene calls are TRBV6-2 or TRBV6-3 and TRBJ2-1, with 8 bases matching TRBD2. Trimming cost V 2 bases and J 0 bases; bases outside gene matches: 15. The CDR3 spans 20 residues. Germline V gene data show CDR1 as MNHEY and CDR2 as SVGEGT. CDR3 residues: CASSYPGGAGDDSSYNEQFF. The DNA of the CDR3 is TGTGCCAGCAGTTACCCCGGGGGAGCGGGGGACGACAGCTCCTACAATGAGCAGTTCTTC.

This clonotype turned up a few times. The chain links TRBV7-9 to TRBJ2-3; no clear D gene. Trimming stripped 2 bases from V and 11 bases from J, with 11 bases between. Germline assignment: CDR1 SEHNR and CDR2 FQNEAQ (reference sequence). The CDR3 totals 12 residues. Here the CDR3 reads CASSLNPSLQYF. CDR3 coding DNA: TGTGCCAGCAGCTTAAACCCGAGTTTGCAGTATTTT.

This clonotype was recorded at least ten times. The genes are TRBV5-1 and TRBJ1-1, with D hard to call. Trimming stripped 4 bases from V and 0 bases from J, with 13 bases between. The CDR3 runs to 15 residues. The germline V gene has CDR1 SGHRS and CDR2 YFSETQ. CDR3 in DNA: TGCGCCAGCAGCGGCAAGGACGGAATGAACACTGAAGCTTTCTTT. Encoded protein: CASSGKDGMNTEAFF.

This clonotype was seen ten or more times. The rearrangement links TRBV7-2 to TRBJ2-2, with 12 bases identical to TRBD2. Germline-derived CDR1 and CDR2 are SGHTA and FQGNSA. V lost 11 bases and J lost 6; bases outside the gene matches: 4. CDR3 length equals 13 residues. The CDR3, as DNA: TGTGCCGGAAGGACTAGCGGGGCCGGGGAGCTGTTTTTT. It specifies CAGRTSGAGELFF.

The chain combines TRBV2 with TRBJ2-7; 12 nucleotides align to TRBD2. The V segment lost 6 bases and the J segment 4 bases; nucleotides outside the gene matches: 4. The CDR3 spans 14 residues. Germline V gene data show CDR1 as SNHLY and CDR2 as FYNNEI. The CDR3 nucleotides read TGTGCCAGCAGGGCGACTAGCGGGAGTTACGAGCAGTACTTC. Its protein product is CASRATSGSYEQYF.

This clonotype was seen only a few times. The rearrangement joins TRBV5-1 to TRBJ1-2, with TRBD1 identical over 9 bases. This CDR3 contains 17 residues. The trim removed 0 bases at V and 5 bases at J, leaving 11 bases unmatched. In germline, CDR1 is SGHRS, CDR2 YFSETQ. The CDR3 here is CASSLDLVGQGFYGYTF. CDR3 nucleotides: TGCGCCAGCAGCTTGGATTTGGTTGGACAGGGGTTTTATGGCTACACCTTC.

This chain connects TRBV6-5 to TRBJ2-5; D is unclear. The CDR3 has 13 amino acids. The V end lost 1 base, the J end lost 7 bases, and 10 bases lay between the germline ends. CDR1 and CDR2 (germline): MNHEY, SVGAGI. CDR3 sequence: CASSYYLEATQYF. The CDR3 bases are TGTGCCAGCAGTTACTATCTAGAAGCGACCCAGTACTTC.

This clonotype turned up a few times. The J gene is TRBJ1-1, the V gene TRBV9; TRBD1 aligns across 10 bases. Germline loops: CDR1 SGDLS, CDR2 YYNGEE. CDR3 length: 16 residues. The trim removed 0 bases at V and 4 bases at J, leaving 6 bases unmatched. The CDR3 is CASSVGLGTGATEAFF. CDR3 DNA sequence: TGTGCCAGCAGCGTAGGGTTGGGGACAGGGGCCACTGAAGCTTTCTTT.

This chain connects TRBV29-1 to TRBJ2-4, with a possible D match to TRBD1 (6 bases). Trimming stripped 6 bases from V and 3 bases from J, with 9 bases between. The CDR3 loop spans 12 amino acids. Looked up from germline, CDR1 is SQVTM and CDR2 is ANQGSEA. The CDR3 loop reads CSVRGSKNIQYF. In DNA form, the CDR3 reads TGCAGCGTCAGGGGTAGCAAAAACATTCAGTACTTC. Supplemented by reference TRBV29-1 and TRBJ2-4, the full variable domain reads SAVISQKPSRDICQRGTSLTIQCQVDSQVTMMFWYRQQPGQSLTLIATANQGSEATYESGFVIDKFPISRPNLTFSTLTVSNMSPEDSSIYLCSVRGSKNIQYFGAGTRLSVL.

This clonotype occurred many times. This rearrangement joins TRBV7-2 to TRBJ1-1; D may be TRBD1 (5 bases). The germline CDR1 and CDR2 sequences are SGHTA and FQGNSA. V lost 4 bases and J lost 1, with 10 bases in between. There are 14 residues in the CDR3. CDR3 in DNA: TGTGCCAGCAGCTCACTAGACAGGAACACTGAAGCTTTCTTT. It encodes CASSSLDRNTEAFF.

There are many counts of this clonotype. The chain recombines TRBV29-1 with TRBJ2-7, with TRBD1 matching 7 bases. The CDR3 runs 10 residues. CDR1 and CDR2 (germline): SQVTM, ANQGSEA. J was trimmed by 9 bases and V by 6 bases; bases with no gene match: 5. CDR3 sequence reads: CSVLEGAQYF. The DNA for the CDR3 is TGCAGCGTGCTAGAGGGGGCGCAGTACTTC.

This chain uses TRBV20-1 with TRBJ1-1; D call uncertain. The CDR3 totals 16 residues. Trimming shortened V by 3 bases and J by 0 bases, and 17 bases separated the two germline ends. CDR1 is DFQATT, CDR2 SNEGSKA, per germline (reference sequence). The CDR3, as DNA: TGCAGTGCTAGGTCTGGGCCGCAACTCCTGAACACTGAAGCTTTCTTT. This sequence encodes CSARSGPQLLNTEAFF.

This clonotype was seen a handful of times. This chain joins TRBV5-5 and TRBJ2-7; either TRBD1 or TRBD2 may supply D (5 bases each). CDR3 length: 14 residues. Germline V gene data show CDR1 as SGHKS and CDR2 as YYEKEE (reference sequence). V lost 4 bases and J 4 bases, leaving 15 bases between the germline ends. The CDR3 loop is CASSNHYGGYEQYF. The CDR3 bases are TGTGCCAGCAGCAACCACTATGGGGGATACGAGCAGTACTTC.

This clonotype was recorded a few times. CDR3 DNA sequence: TGTGCCAGCAGAACCCGTCGGGTCAGGGTGGGTGAGACCCAGTACTTC. It codes for CASRTRRVRVGETQYF. The gene calls are TRBV12-3 or TRBV12-4 and TRBJ2-5, with D maybe TRBD1 (5 bases). The CDR3 loop spans 16 amino acids. V lost 6 bases and J lost 5, with 22 bases in between.

This clonotype has a handful of counts. V and J are TRBV6-1 and TRBJ1-1; D is uncertain. Germline-derived CDR1 and CDR2 are MNHNS and SASEGT. There are 14 residues in the CDR3. V lost 10 bases, J lost 3 bases, and 18 bases lay in between. The CDR3 DNA reads as TGTGCCACCACGCAGCTCGGGAAGGACACTGAAGCTTTCTTT. Translation gives CATTQLGKDTEAFF.

The chain couples TRBV5-1 to TRBJ2-7; D may be TRBD1 or TRBD2 (5 bases each). V shed 4 bases and J shed 2 bases, with 13 bases lying between them. CDR3 length: 14 residues. Germline CDR1 is SGHRS and CDR2 is YFSETQ. In DNA form, the CDR3 reads TGCGCCAGCAGCGGGGCTAGCAGACCCTACGAGCAGTACTTC. This gives the protein CASSGASRPYEQYF.

The chain employs TRBV18 and TRBJ2-5; 8 nucleotides align to TRBD2. With V trimmed by 3 bases and J by 3 bases, 9 bases remained unmatched. Germline CDR1 reads KGHSH; CDR2 reads LQKENI. This CDR3 is built from 16 residues. This CDR3 is CASSPNRPGLEETQYF. The CDR3 bases are TGTGCCAGCTCACCGAATAGACCGGGACTAGAAGAGACCCAGTACTTC.